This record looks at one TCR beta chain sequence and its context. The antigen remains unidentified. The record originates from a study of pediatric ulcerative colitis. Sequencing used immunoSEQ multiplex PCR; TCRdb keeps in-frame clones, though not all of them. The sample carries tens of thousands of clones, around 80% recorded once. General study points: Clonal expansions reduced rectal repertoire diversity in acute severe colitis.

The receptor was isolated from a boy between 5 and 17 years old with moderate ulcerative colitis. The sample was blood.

The CDR3 DNA is TGTGCCAGCAGCCAAATCCGGGACAGGGGGCGCATCGGATACGAGCAGTACTTC. This codes for CASSQIRDRGRIGYEQYF. This chain uses TRBV4-2 with TRBJ2-7; TRBD1 aligns across 12 bases. CDR3 length equals 18 residues. V gave up 2 bases and J gave up 4 bases; unmatched junction bases: 12. Germline V gene sequence: CDR1 LGHNA, CDR2 YNFKEQ.